These T cell receptor beta chains were read from a single sample in a study of T cell changes during pregnancy in multiple sclerosis. Assay used: immunoSEQ multiplex PCR; TCRdb lists only in-frame clones, some missing. The sample carries 80,000 to 100,000 clones, roughly 89% recorded once. Sequencing used peripheral blood, obtained after pregnancy. Receptors originate from a female donor in good health, enrolled as a control in a pregnancy study. Both conserved end residues are part of each CDR3. The D gene is left open where the match is weak. Size values are once, few and many counts, or a class for expanded clones, and some rows have none.

CDR3 protein: CASSTEGTGGYEQYF
CDR3 DNA: TGTGCCAGCAGCACGGAGGGGACAGGGGGGTACGAGCAGTACTTC
V gene: TRBV6-6
clone size: NA
J gene: TRBJ2-7
D gene: TRBD1

CDR3 protein: CASSFSGDEPQHF
CDR3 DNA: TGCGCCAGCAGCTTCAGCGGGGATGAGCCCCAGCATTTT
V gene: TRBV5-1
clone size: once
J gene: TRBJ1-5
D gene: NA

CDR3 protein: CASSLEGYSNQPQHF
CDR3 DNA: TGCGCCAGCAGCTTGGAGGGGTATAGCAATCAGCCCCAGCATTTT
V gene: TRBV5-1
clone size: once
J gene: TRBJ1-5
D gene: NA

CDR3 protein: CAISESERGYEQYF
CDR3 DNA: TGTGCCATCAGTGAGTCGGAGCGGGGGTACGAGCAGTACTTC
V gene: TRBV10-3
clone size: NA
J gene: TRBJ2-7
D gene: TRBD2

CDR3 protein: CASSLSQETMNIQYF
CDR3 DNA: TGTGCCAGCAGCTTAAGTCAAGAGACAATGAACATTCAGTACTTC
V gene: TRBV7-9
clone size: NA
J gene: TRBJ2-4
D gene: NA

CDR3 protein: CASSLAGAKRVEQFF
CDR3 DNA: TGTGCCAGCAGCTTAGCGGGGGCCAAACGGGTAGAGCAGTTCTTC
V gene: TRBV2
clone size: NA
J gene: TRBJ2-1
D gene: TRBD2

CDR3 protein: CASSAFAGELFF
CDR3 DNA: TGTGCCAGCAGTGCTTTTGCCGGGGAGCTGTTTTTT
V gene: TRBV2
clone size: NA
J gene: TRBJ2-2
D gene: NA

CDR3 protein: CAWSVSPGRGYTF
CDR3 DNA: TGTGCCTGGAGTGTATCTCCAGGGCGTGGCTACACCTTC
V gene: TRBV30
clone size: NA
J gene: TRBJ1-2
D gene: NA

CDR3 protein: CASRVQGDQPQHF
CDR3 DNA: TGTGCCAGCAGGGTACAGGGGGATCAGCCCCAGCATTTT
V gene: TRBV28
clone size: NA
J gene: TRBJ1-5
D gene: TRBD1

CDR3 protein: CASSQDWTGDSNQPQHF
CDR3 DNA: TGTGCCAGTAGCCAAGACTGGACAGGGGATAGCAATCAGCCCCAGCATTTT
V gene: TRBV19
clone size: NA
J gene: TRBJ1-5
D gene: TRBD1

CDR3 protein: CASSFTGDGTDTQYF
CDR3 DNA: TGTGCCAGCAGTTTCACAGGGGACGGCACAGATACGCAGTATTTT
V gene: TRBV28
clone size: NA
J gene: TRBJ2-3
D gene: TRBD1

CDR3 protein: CASRRGPTSGNTIYF
CDR3 DNA: TGTGCCAGCAGAAGAGGGCCGACCTCTGGAAACACCATATATTTT
V gene: TRBV11-2
clone size: NA
J gene: TRBJ1-3
D gene: NA

CDR3 protein: CASSQDITGGTYGYTF
CDR3 DNA: TGCGCCAGCAGCCAAGATATCACAGGGGGCACCTATGGCTACACCTTC
V gene: TRBV4-3
clone size: NA
J gene: TRBJ1-2
D gene: TRBD1

CDR3 protein: CASSRRIEGKLFF
CDR3 DNA: TGTGCCAGTAGTAGGAGGATTGAGGGAAAACTGTTTTTT
V gene: TRBV19
clone size: NA
J gene: TRBJ1-4
D gene: NA

CDR3 protein: CASSLDSQYYGYTF
CDR3 DNA: TGTGCCAGCAGCTTAGATTCACAATACTATGGCTACACCTTC
V gene: TRBV7-9
clone size: NA
J gene: TRBJ1-2
D gene: NA

CDR3 protein: CASSWDSDQETQYF
CDR3 DNA: TGTGCCAGTAGTTGGGACAGCGACCAAGAGACCCAGTACTTC
V gene: TRBV19
clone size: NA
J gene: TRBJ2-5
D gene: TRBD1

CDR3 protein: CASSFGQGSYGYTF
CDR3 DNA: TGCGCCAGCAGCTTCGGACAGGGGAGCTATGGCTACACCTTC
V gene: TRBV5-1
clone size: few
J gene: TRBJ1-2
D gene: TRBD1

CDR3 protein: CASRGPGTPPSLMNTEAFF
CDR3 DNA: TGTGCCAGCAGAGGGCCAGGGACACCGCCTTCCCTTATGAACACTGAAGCTTTCTTT
V gene: TRBV28
clone size: NA
J gene: TRBJ1-1
D gene: NA

CDR3 protein: CASSYSSGVYGYTF
CDR3 DNA: TGTGCCAGCAGTTACTCTTCAGGCGTCTATGGCTACACCTTC
V gene: TRBV6-5
clone size: NA
J gene: TRBJ1-2
D gene: NA

CDR3 protein: CASSLVPNVAPTNEKLFF
CDR3 DNA: TGTGCCAGCAGCTTAGTCCCGAATGTAGCGCCAACTAATGAAAAACTGTTTTTT
V gene: TRBV11-2
clone size: NA
J gene: TRBJ1-4
D gene: NA

CDR3 protein: CASSLAGTRSTGELFF
CDR3 DNA: TGCGCCAGCAGCTTGGCCGGGACTAGGAGCACCGGGGAGCTGTTTTTT
V gene: TRBV5-1
clone size: NA
J gene: TRBJ2-2
D gene: TRBD2

CDR3 protein: CASRVAGGPTNIQYF
CDR3 DNA: TGCGCCAGCAGGGTAGCGGGGGGCCCGACGAACATTCAGTACTTC
V gene: TRBV10-2
clone size: NA
J gene: TRBJ2-4
D gene: TRBD2

CDR3 protein: CASSLVAGPTEAFF
CDR3 DNA: TGTGCCAGCAGCTTAGTGGCAGGGCCCACTGAAGCTTTCTTT
V gene: TRBV7-8
clone size: NA
J gene: TRBJ1-1
D gene: NA

CDR3 protein: CASSHRWIQGNEQFF
CDR3 DNA: TGCGCCAGCAGCCACAGGTGGATACAGGGGAATGAGCAGTTCTTC
V gene: TRBV4-3
clone size: NA
J gene: TRBJ2-1
D gene: TRBD1

CDR3 protein: CASRNPRDTGKGYTF
CDR3 DNA: TGTGCCAGCAGGAACCCCCGGGACACGGGTAAAGGCTACACCTTC
V gene: TRBV9
clone size: NA
J gene: TRBJ1-2
D gene: NA

CDR3 protein: CASSLEQGADYEQYF
CDR3 DNA: TGTGCCAGCAGCCTCGAACAGGGGGCGGACTACGAGCAGTACTTC
V gene: TRBV7-2
clone size: NA
J gene: TRBJ2-7
D gene: TRBD1

CDR3 protein: CASSHVGAGDQPQHF
CDR3 DNA: TGTGCCAGCAGCCATGTAGGGGCGGGGGATCAGCCCCAGCATTTT
V gene: TRBV28
clone size: NA
J gene: TRBJ1-5
D gene: NA

CDR3 protein: CASTATDRNYYGYTF
CDR3 DNA: TGCGCCAGCACCGCGACGGACAGGAACTATTATGGCTACACCTTC
V gene: TRBV4-3
clone size: NA
J gene: TRBJ1-2
D gene: TRBD1

CDR3 protein: CASSYTTGGSGYGYTF
CDR3 DNA: TGTGCCAGCAGTTACACTACAGGGGGATCTGGCTATGGCTACACCTTC
V gene: TRBV6-5
clone size: NA
J gene: TRBJ1-2
D gene: TRBD1

CDR3 protein: CASSSVGARGDTEAFF
CDR3 DNA: TGTGCCAGCAGTTCAGTGGGGGCTCGAGGAGACACTGAAGCTTTCTTT
V gene: TRBV27
clone size: NA
J gene: TRBJ1-1
D gene: NA

CDR3 protein: CASTFLIFSEAFF
CDR3 DNA: TGTGCCAGCACCTTCCTTATTTTCTCTGAAGCTTTCTTT
V gene: TRBV6-1
clone size: NA
J gene: TRBJ1-1
D gene: NA

CDR3 protein: CASSFSGQGGGNTIYF
CDR3 DNA: TGTGCCAGCAGCTTCTCGGGACAGGGGGGTGGAAACACCATATATTTT
V gene: TRBV7-9
clone size: NA
J gene: TRBJ1-3
D gene: TRBD1

CDR3 protein: CASSSGSGSGLADTQYF
CDR3 DNA: TGTGCCAGCAGCTCGGGGAGCGGGTCGGGCCTGGCGGATACGCAGTATTTT
V gene: TRBV7-2
clone size: NA
J gene: TRBJ2-3
D gene: NA

CDR3 protein: CASSLGGQPQHF
CDR3 DNA: TGTGCCAGCAGCCTCGGAGGTCAGCCCCAGCATTTT
V gene: TRBV9
clone size: NA
J gene: TRBJ1-5
D gene: NA

CDR3 protein: CASSLGQGSGEQYF
CDR3 DNA: TGTGCCAGCAGCTTAGGACAGGGAAGTGGCGAGCAGTACTTC
V gene: TRBV6-4
clone size: NA
J gene: TRBJ2-7
D gene: TRBD1

CDR3 protein: CASSQSRQPTDTQYF
CDR3 DNA: TGTGCCAGCAGCCAATCGCGGCAGCCCACAGATACGCAGTATTTT
V gene: TRBV16
clone size: NA
J gene: TRBJ2-3
D gene: NA

CDR3 protein: CATSRLAGDYNEQFF
CDR3 DNA: TGTGCCACCAGCAGGCTAGCGGGGGACTACAATGAGCAGTTCTTC
V gene: TRBV15
clone size: NA
J gene: TRBJ2-1
D gene: TRBD2

CDR3 protein: CASSFGEVYGYTF
CDR3 DNA: TGCGCCAGCAGCTTCGGGGAGGTCTATGGCTACACCTTC
V gene: TRBV5-1
clone size: NA
J gene: TRBJ1-2
D gene: NA

CDR3 protein: CASSLRNRTEAFF
CDR3 DNA: TGTGCCAGCAGTCTCAGGAATCGAACTGAAGCTTTCTTT
V gene: TRBV7-8
clone size: NA
J gene: TRBJ1-1
D gene: NA

CDR3 protein: CASSLGGGIEAFF
CDR3 DNA: TGTGCCAGCAGCTTAGGGGGGGGGATTGAAGCTTTCTTT
V gene: TRBV11-2
clone size: NA
J gene: TRBJ1-1
D gene: NA

CDR3 protein: CASSSTSALNTEAFF
CDR3 DNA: TGCGCCAGCAGTTCCACTTCCGCCCTGAACACTGAAGCTTTCTTT
V gene: TRBV4-3
clone size: NA
J gene: TRBJ1-1
D gene: NA

CDR3 protein: CASSGLAGGTGELFF
CDR3 DNA: TGTGCCAGCAGTGGCCTAGCGGGGGGCACCGGGGAGCTGTTTTTT
V gene: TRBV6-4
clone size: many
J gene: TRBJ2-2
D gene: TRBD2

CDR3 protein: CASSSAGDGNTIYF
CDR3 DNA: TGTGCCAGCAGTAGCGCCGGGGATGGAAACACCATATATTTT
V gene: TRBV9
clone size: few
J gene: TRBJ1-3
D gene: NA

CDR3 protein: CASSVEGTSYEQYF
CDR3 DNA: TGTGCCAGCAGTGTGGAGGGGACCTCCTACGAGCAGTACTTC
V gene: TRBV2
clone size: few
J gene: TRBJ2-7
D gene: NA

CDR3 protein: CASSPDRNSPLHF
CDR3 DNA: TGCGCCAGCAGCCCCGACAGAAATTCACCCCTCCACTTT
V gene: TRBV4-3
clone size: once
J gene: TRBJ1-6
D gene: NA

CDR3 protein: CASSPRAGSTDTQYF
CDR3 DNA: TGTGCCAGCAGCCCCCGGGCGGGAAGCACAGATACGCAGTATTTT
V gene: TRBV6-4
clone size: NA
J gene: TRBJ2-3
D gene: NA

CDR3 protein: CSVEAGTGDASEQYF
CDR3 DNA: TGCAGCGTTGAAGCCGGGACAGGGGATGCGAGCGAGCAGTACTTC
V gene: TRBV29-1
clone size: few
J gene: TRBJ2-7
D gene: TRBD1